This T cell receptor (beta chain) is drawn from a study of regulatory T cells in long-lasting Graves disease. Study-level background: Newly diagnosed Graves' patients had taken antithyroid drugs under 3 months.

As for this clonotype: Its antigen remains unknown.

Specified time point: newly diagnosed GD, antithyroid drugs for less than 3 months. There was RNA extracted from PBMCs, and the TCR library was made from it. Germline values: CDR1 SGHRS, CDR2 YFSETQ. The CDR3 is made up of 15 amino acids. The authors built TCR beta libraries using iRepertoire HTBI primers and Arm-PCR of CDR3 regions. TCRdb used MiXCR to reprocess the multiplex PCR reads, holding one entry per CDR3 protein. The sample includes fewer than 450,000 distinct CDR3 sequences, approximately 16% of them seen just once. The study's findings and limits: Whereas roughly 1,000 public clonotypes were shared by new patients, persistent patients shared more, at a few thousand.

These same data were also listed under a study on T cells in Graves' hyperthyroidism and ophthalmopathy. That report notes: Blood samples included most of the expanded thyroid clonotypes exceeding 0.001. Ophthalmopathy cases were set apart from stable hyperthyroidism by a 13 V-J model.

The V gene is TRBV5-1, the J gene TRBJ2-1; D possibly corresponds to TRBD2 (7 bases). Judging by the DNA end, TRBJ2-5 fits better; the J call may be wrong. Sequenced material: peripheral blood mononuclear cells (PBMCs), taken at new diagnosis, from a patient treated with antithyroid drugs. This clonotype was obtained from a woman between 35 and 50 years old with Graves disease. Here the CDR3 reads CASSRRGGHQETQYF. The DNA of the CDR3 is TGCGCCAGCAGCCGGCGCGGGGGCCACCAAGAGACCCAGTACTTC.